Shown below are 18 T cell receptor beta chains from a single sample sequenced in a study of cytomegalovirus exposure and HLA in healthy donors. The PCR used 60 Vbeta and 13 Jbeta primers. The data were produced by immunoSEQ multiplex PCR, yet TCRdb's version contains in-frame clones alone and is incomplete. The sample lists 90,000 to 120,000 clones; roughly 69% were seen once. Source material: PBMCs. The receptors shown here come from a man over 45 in good health and CMV-seropositive.

The V and J genes are TRBV7-9 and TRBJ2-7; 7 positions match TRBD1. The CDR3 contains 15 residues. Losses at the gene ends were 5 bases for V and 2 bases for J; bases not matched to a gene: 9. Germline CDR1 reads SEHNR; CDR2 reads FQNEAQ (reference sequence). The DNA of the CDR3 is TGTGCCAGCAGCCCACAGAGACAGGGACCCTACGAGCAGTACTTC. As protein: CASSPQRQGPYEQYF.

This sequence joins TRBV5-1 and TRBJ2-6; no firm D call. This CDR3 contains 14 residues. CDR1 and CDR2 from the germline V gene are SGHRS and YFSETQ. The V and J ends lost 3 bases and 0 bases respectively, with 4 bases between them. The CDR3 protein is CASSSNSGANVLTF. CDR3 nucleotide sequence: TGCGCCAGCAGCTCCAACTCTGGGGCCAACGTCCTGACTTTC.

In DNA form, the CDR3 reads TGTGCCAGCAGCTTATCAACAGGGGCCGAGCAGTACTTC. Translated, it gives CASSLSTGAEQYF. V gene TRBV5-4 combines with J gene TRBJ2-7; 7 bases line up with TRBD1. The length of the CDR3 is 13 residues. The V gene's germline CDR1 is SGHNT and CDR2 YYREEE (reference sequence). Losses at the gene ends were 2 bases for V and 6 bases for J; bases not matched to a gene: 5.

This clone was observed a few times. The chain couples TRBV7-8 to TRBJ2-3, with 8 bases that match TRBD2. The germline CDR1 and CDR2 sequences are SGHVS and FQNEAQ. The CDR3 loop spans 18 amino acids. The V segment lost 5 bases and the J segment 2 bases; nucleotides outside the gene matches: 15. CDR3 residues: CASSPTGGGGLHTDTQYF. CDR3 DNA: TGTGCCAGCAGCCCCACCGGGGGCGGGGGGCTTCACACAGATACGCAGTATTTT.

The chain has TRBV2 and TRBJ2-5; D remains unclear. This CDR3 contains 10 residues. CDR1 and CDR2 from the germline V gene are SNHLY and FYNNEI. V was shortened by 6 bases and J by 4 bases, with 3 bases between the two germline ends. The DNA for the CDR3 is TGTGCCAGCAGACTAGAGACCCAGTACTTC. It specifies CASRLETQYF.

This chain uses TRBV30 with TRBJ2-2; D is unresolved. The CDR3 sequence is 12 residues long. Between the trimmed V and J ends, which lost 2 bases and 7 bases, there was a span of 8 bases. CDR1 and CDR2 from the germline V gene are GTSNPN and SVGIG (reference sequence). Here the CDR3 reads CAWSREFGELFF. In nucleotides, the CDR3 is TGTGCCTGGAGTCGTGAGTTCGGGGAGCTGTTTTTT.

The genes are TRBV9 and TRBJ2-3, with unresolved D. From germline, CDR1 is SGDLS and CDR2 YYNGEE. The CDR3 is 15 amino acids. Trimming pared 2 bases from V and 0 bases from J, leaving 10 bases between. CDR3 region: CASSVLQTSTDTQYF. The DNA of the CDR3 is TGTGCCAGCAGCGTTCTCCAAACTAGCACAGATACGCAGTATTTT.

This chain links TRBV16 with TRBJ2-1, with D perhaps TRBD1 (5 bases). Germline V gene lookup returns CDR1 KGHSY and CDR2 FQNENV. The CDR3 is 15 amino acids. The ends were cut back, 6 bases at V and 4 bases at J, with 16 bases in the middle. DNA of the CDR3: TGTGCCAGCAGTAGAAGGCAGGGCAGTTACAATGAGCAGTTCTTC. Encoded protein: CASSRRQGSYNEQFF.

The chain joins TRBV2 to TRBJ2-3; D not certain. There are 12 residues in the CDR3. The V gene's germline CDR1 is SNHLY and CDR2 FYNNEI. V lost 7 bases to trimming and J lost 2 bases, with 7 bases between them. CDR3 loop: CASTYPTDTQYF. The CDR3 DNA reads TGTGCCAGCACCTACCCCACAGATACGCAGTATTTT. Filled out from reference TRBV2 and TRBJ2-3, the complete variable domain reads EPEVTQTPSHQVTQMGQEVILRCVPISNHLYFYWYRQILGQKVEFLVSFYNNEISEKSEIFDDQFSVERPDGSNFTLKIRSTKLEDSAMYFCASTYPTDTQYFGPGTRLTVL.

The J gene is TRBJ1-2, the V gene TRBV19; D ambiguous. The CDR3 loop spans 14 amino acids. CDR1 is LNHDA, CDR2 SQIVND, per germline (reference sequence). V was clipped by 2 bases and J by 4 bases, with 11 bases between them. The CDR3 coding sequence is TGTGCCAGTAGTATAAACAGAATCCGCTATGGCTACACCTTC. Its protein product is CASSINRIRYGYTF.

This clone was counted once. The chain couples TRBV29-1 to TRBJ2-3; D unresolved. The germline V gene has CDR1 SQVTM and CDR2 ANQGSEA. V was trimmed by 3 bases and J by 5 bases, leaving 15 bases between them. The CDR3 runs 14 residues. The chain's CDR3 is CSVDPRSLGDTQYF. The CDR3, as DNA: TGCAGCGTTGATCCCCGGTCTCTCGGAGATACGCAGTATTTT.

V is TRBV5-5 and J is TRBJ2-1; 10 bases are a match to TRBD2. Germline loops: CDR1 SGHKS, CDR2 YYEKEE (reference sequence). CDR3 length: 16 residues. V shed 2 bases, J shed 7 bases, and the junction held 9 bases outside the gene matches. CDR3 residues: CASSLRAGGLWNEQFF. Here the CDR3 DNA reads TGTGCCAGCAGCTTACGAGCGGGAGGGCTCTGGAATGAGCAGTTCTTC.

This rearrangement joins TRBV4-1 to TRBJ1-4, with a possible D match to TRBD1 (6 bases). Trimming left V 5 bases short and J 0 bases short, with 13 bases between. Germline CDR1 is MGHRA and CDR2 is YSYEKL. This CDR3 has 16 amino acids. CDR3 loop: CASSKTRGATNEKLFF. As DNA, the CDR3 is TGCGCCAGCAGCAAAACCAGGGGTGCAACTAATGAAAAACTGTTTTTT.

The V and J genes are TRBV20-1 and TRBJ2-1; no clear D gene. Germline CDR1 reads DFQATT; CDR2 reads SNEGSKA (reference sequence). The CDR3 runs to 11 residues. Trimming shortened V by 3 bases and J by 7 bases, and 7 bases separated the two germline ends. DNA for the CDR3: TGCAGTGCTAGTCTCTCTAATGAGCAGTTCTTC. Protein: CSASLSNEQFF.

This clone has just a few counts. This chain links TRBV5-1 with TRBJ2-2; 7 nucleotides agree with TRBD1. Germline CDR1 is SGHRS and CDR2 is YFSETQ. This CDR3 has 13 amino acids. Trimming cost V 4 bases and J 6 bases; bases outside gene matches: 3. The CDR3 is CASSLTGAGELFF. CDR3 in DNA: TGCGCCAGCAGCCTTACAGGGGCCGGGGAGCTGTTTTTT. The full variable domain, its missing parts supplied by reference TRBV5-1 and TRBJ2-2, is KAGVTQTPRYLIKTRGQQVTLSCSPISGHRSVSWYQQTPGQGLQFLFEYFSETQRNKGNFPGRFSGRQFSNSRSEMNVSTLELGDSALYLCASSLTGAGELFFGEGSRLTVL.

J is TRBJ1-2 and V is TRBV2, with a tentative D call TRBD1 (5 bases). CDR1 and CDR2 from the germline V gene are SNHLY and FYNNEI. The CDR3 contains 14 residues. Trimming cost V 6 bases and J 1 base, with 12 bases left between them. The chain's CDR3 is CASRTAFGNYGYTF. The CDR3 nucleotides are TGTGCCAGCAGGACAGCCTTTGGTAACTATGGCTACACCTTC.

The chain has TRBV10-3 and TRBJ2-7; D is possibly TRBD1 (6 bases). Germline assignment: CDR1 ENHRY and CDR2 SYGVKD. CDR3 length: 15 residues. Trimming shortened V by 0 bases and J by 4 bases, and 13 bases separated the two germline ends. The CDR3 here is CAISESRQVGYEQYF. The DNA for the CDR3 is TGTGCCATCAGTGAGTCCAGACAGGTTGGGTACGAGCAGTACTTC.

V is TRBV2 and J is TRBJ2-7; D is perhaps TRBD1 (5 bases). CDR3 size: 13 residues. Trimming left V 8 bases short and J 2 bases short, with 13 bases between. Germline loops: CDR1 SNHLY, CDR2 FYNNEI. CDR3 protein: CASDQGATYEQYF. The CDR3 nucleotides are TGTGCCAGCGATCAGGGTGCCACCTACGAGCAGTACTTC.